The 24 T cell receptor beta chains given below trace back to one sample, sequenced in a study of somatic mutations in cytotoxic T cells in rheumatoid arthritis. Some clones are missing from TCRdb's copy, which holds only in-frame ones; the method was immunoSEQ multiplex PCR. In the table there are approximately 13,000 clones, roughly 69% of which are singletons. Sequences were obtained from CD8+ T cells sorted from blood. These receptors originate from a woman between 35 and 50 years old in good health.

This rearrangement joins TRBV27 to TRBJ1-1; maybe TRBD1 (5 bases). V was cut by 3 bases and J by 4 bases, with 12 bases left in between. CDR3 length: 14 residues. Germline V gene sequence: CDR1 MNHEY, CDR2 SMNVEV (reference sequence). CDR3 bases: TGTGCCAGCAGTTTCCGGGGGAGTATCACTGAAGCTTTCTTT. Its protein is CASSFRGSITEAFF.

About this clone: The junction differs from germline at one of its ends, possibly a read error. The chain uses TRBV4-1 and TRBJ2-1; unclear D gene. The CDR3 contains 12 residues. Germline lookup yields CDR1 MGHRA and CDR2 YSYEKL. The CDR3, as DNA: TGCGCCAGCAGTCAAGGCCCTAATGAGCAGTTCTTC. Its translation: CASSQGPNEQFF.

The genes are TRBV5-8 and TRBJ1-1, with D perhaps TRBD1 (6 bases). In germline, CDR1 is SGHTS, CDR2 YDEGEE. CDR3 size: 14 residues. The germline V and J ends were trimmed by 2 bases and 0 bases, with 8 bases remaining between them. The CDR3: CASSFWDMNTEAFF. The CDR3 nucleotides are TGTGCCAGCAGCTTTTGGGACATGAACACTGAAGCTTTCTTT.

The rearrangement links TRBV28 to TRBJ1-5; the D is unclear. Germline values: CDR1 MDHEN, CDR2 SYDVKM. V was clipped by 6 bases and J by 0 bases, with 6 bases between them. The CDR3 spans 13 residues. DNA for the CDR3: TGTGCCAGCAGGATGTATAGCAATCAGCCCCAGCATTTT. Translation gives CASRMYSNQPQHF.

The chain combines TRBV7-9 with TRBJ1-1; no firm D call. The CDR3 has 12 amino acids. Germline CDR1 and CDR2: SEHNR and FQNEAQ (reference sequence). V was shortened by 3 bases and J by 4 bases, with 6 bases between the two germline ends. CDR3 amino acids: CASSFLGTEAFF. The CDR3 nucleotides are TGTGCCAGCAGCTTTCTGGGCACTGAAGCTTTCTTT.

The chain recombines TRBV11-2 with TRBJ2-7, with 8 bases identical to TRBD2. V shed 8 bases and J 3 bases; nucleotides not matched to a gene: 6. The germline gives CDR1 SGHAT, CDR2 FQNNGV. The CDR3 totals 13 residues. CDR3 in amino acids: CASSAGVGYEQYF. CDR3 DNA sequence: TGTGCCAGCTCAGCGGGAGTTGGCTACGAGCAGTACTTC. The full variable domain, rest sourced from reference TRBV11-2 and TRBJ2-7, is EAGVAQSPRYKIIEKRQSVAFWCNPISGHATLYWYQQILGQGPKLLIQFQNNGVVDDSQLPKDRFSAERLKGVDSTLKIQPAKLEDSAVYLCASSAGVGYEQYFGPGTRLTVT.

V and J are TRBV4-3 and TRBJ2-1; 7 positions agree with TRBD2. V lost 0 bases to trimming and J lost 2 bases; unmatched junction nucleotides: 4. The CDR3 sequence is 16 residues long. Germline loops: CDR1 LGHNA, CDR2 YSLEER. The DNA for the CDR3 is TGCGCCAGCAGCCAAGATCCCGCGGGAGCCTACAATGAGCAGTTCTTC. It encodes CASSQDPAGAYNEQFF.

V and J are TRBV27 and TRBJ2-2; no firm D call. The CDR3 runs to 13 residues. From germline, CDR1 is MNHEY and CDR2 SMNVEV (reference sequence). The V and J ends lost 1 base and 4 bases respectively, with 4 bases between them. CDR3 amino acids: CASSLFPTGELFF. The CDR3 DNA is TGTGCCAGCAGTTTATTCCCCACCGGGGAGCTGTTTTTT.

This clone showed up just a few times. This chain links TRBV27 with TRBJ2-7; 13 bases are shared with TRBD2. The CDR3 runs 14 residues. V shed 8 bases, J shed 4 bases, and the junction held 5 bases outside the gene matches. Germline V gives CDR1 MNHEY, CDR2 SMNVEV (reference sequence). CDR3 coding DNA: TGTGCCAGCCGATGGACTAGCGGGAGTTACGAGCAGTACTTC. It encodes CASRWTSGSYEQYF.

CDR3 DNA: TGTGCCAGCAGCTCCCCCAATCTAGGCAGGGCGCCGGACACTGAAGCTTTCTTT. Encoded protein: CASSSPNLGRAPDTEAFF. The V gene is TRBV13, the J gene TRBJ1-1; D is perhaps TRBD1 (5 bases). The CDR3 totals 18 residues. CDR1 is PRHDT and CDR2 is FYEKMQ in the germline V gene (reference sequence). V lost 4 bases to trimming and J lost 3 bases, with 24 bases between them.

This clone was seen a single time. V gene TRBV7-9 combines with J gene TRBJ1-4; D not resolved. V was cut by 0 bases and J by 0 bases, with 11 bases left in between. CDR1 and CDR2 (germline): SEHNR, FQNEAQ (reference sequence). The CDR3 runs 17 residues. DNA of the CDR3: TGTGCCAGCAGCTTAGCTCTTACGACAACAACTAATGAAAAACTGTTTTTT. Encoded protein: CASSLALTTTTNEKLFF.

CDR3 bases: TGTGCCAGCAGTTTAGGACAGTACAATGAGCAGTTCTTC. Translated, it gives CASSLGQYNEQFF. V gene TRBV27 combines with J gene TRBJ2-1; D might be TRBD1 (6 bases). Deletions cut 2 bases from V and 4 bases from J, with 6 bases between. CDR1 and CDR2 (germline): MNHEY, SMNVEV (reference sequence). The CDR3 totals 13 residues.

This chain joins TRBV7-8 and TRBJ2-7; D unclear. This CDR3 has 14 amino acids. Germline V gene sequence: CDR1 SGHVS, CDR2 FQNEAQ. Trimming took off 4 bases at V and 4 bases at J, with 14 bases between the two ends. The CDR3 protein is CASSSLGPGYEQYF. CDR3 nucleotide sequence: TGTGCCAGCAGCTCGCTAGGTCCGGGTTACGAGCAGTACTTC.

The rearrangement links TRBV27 to TRBJ1-1; D uncertain. V lost 0 bases and J lost 1, with 12 bases in between. This CDR3 contains 16 residues. Germline V lookup: CDR1 MNHEY, CDR2 SMNVEV (reference sequence). The CDR3 DNA follows: TGTGCCAGCAGTTTATCCGGGAACCTAAAGAACACTGAAGCTTTCTTT. Protein: CASSLSGNLKNTEAFF.

With regard to this clone: This same CDR3 is encoded by further DNA sequences in the sample. The V and J genes are TRBV14 and TRBJ2-1, with 10 positions matching TRBD2. The CDR3 extends over 15 amino acids. Germline assignment: CDR1 SGHDN and CDR2 FVKESK. V shed 1 base, J shed 8 bases, and the junction held 5 bases outside the gene matches. In DNA form, the CDR3 reads TGTGCCAGCAGCCAAGGTTTCCTAGCGGGGGATGAGCAGTTCTTC. Residues: CASSQGFLAGDEQFF.

This rearrangement joins TRBV6-6 to TRBJ1-2; 9 bases line up with TRBD1. CDR1 MNHNY and CDR2 SVGAGI come from the germline V gene (reference sequence). V lost 2 bases to trimming and J lost 8 bases; unmatched junction nucleotides: 3. The CDR3 has 13 amino acids. The CDR3 DNA reads TGTGCCAGCAGTTACGACAGGGGGTCGGGCTACACCTTC. It codes for CASSYDRGSGYTF.

The CDR3: CASSFFHRGSHEQYV. The CDR3 DNA follows: TGTGCCAGCAGCTTCTTCCACAGGGGATCCCACGAGCAGTACGTC. The chain links TRBV5-6 to TRBJ2-7; 7 bases map to TRBD1. CDR1 SGHDT and CDR2 YYEEEE come from the germline V gene. This CDR3 spans 15 amino acids. V dropped 2 bases and J dropped 5; count of bases not matched to a gene: 10.

This sequence joins TRBV14 and TRBJ1-2; 12 bases match TRBD1. V dropped 1 base and J dropped 4; count of bases not matched to a gene: 4. Germline V gene data show CDR1 as SGHDN and CDR2 as FVKESK. The CDR3 totals 16 residues. The CDR3 protein is CASSQAGTGGFYGYTF. CDR3 coding DNA: TGTGCCAGCAGCCAAGCCGGGACAGGGGGCTTCTATGGCTACACCTTC.

The V call is TRBV7-2, the J call TRBJ1-4; 8 nucleotides match TRBD1. Germline values: CDR1 SGHTA, CDR2 FQGNSA. This CDR3 is 15 amino acids long. V gave up 6 bases and J gave up 3 bases; unmatched junction bases: 6. Here the CDR3 DNA reads TGTGCCAGCAGTAGACAGGGGTGGGCTAATGAAAAACTGTTTTTT. Residues: CASSRQGWANEKLFF.

This CDR3 is CASSVVQETQYF. The CDR3 nucleotides are TGTGCCAGCAGCGTTGTACAAGAGACCCAGTACTTC. The chain links TRBV9 to TRBJ2-5; the D is unclear. Trimming took 2 bases from V and 2 from J, leaving 4 bases between them. CDR3 length: 12 residues. Germline V gene data show CDR1 as SGDLS and CDR2 as YYNGEE.

The CDR3 protein is CASSLFMAGGDYEQYF. CDR3 nucleotides: TGTGCCAGCAGCTTGTTTATGGCGGGAGGTGATTACGAGCAGTACTTC. V usage is TRBV7-6 and J usage is TRBJ2-7, with TRBD2 matching over 8 bases. CDR1 and CDR2 (germline): SGHVS, FNYEAQ. This CDR3 spans 16 amino acids. V lost 3 bases to trimming and J lost 4 bases; unmatched junction nucleotides: 11.

The chain recombines TRBV9 with TRBJ2-6; D uncertain. Germline V gene sequence: CDR1 SGDLS, CDR2 YYNGEE. V shed 2 bases and J shed 0 bases, with 6 bases lying between them. The CDR3 loop spans 15 amino acids. In DNA, the CDR3 is TGTGCCAGCAGCGTCGGCACCTCTGGGGCCAACGTCCTGACTTTC. This sequence encodes CASSVGTSGANVLTF.

The V gene is TRBV29-1, the J gene TRBJ1-3, with 8 positions matching TRBD1. The junction had 2 bases not matched to a gene; V was cut back by 1 base and J by 6 bases. The CDR3 is 13 amino acids. CDR1 SQVTM and CDR2 ANQGSEA come from the germline V gene. The chain's CDR3 is CSVEAQGANTIYF. Written as DNA, the CDR3 is TGCAGCGTTGAAGCGCAGGGGGCAAACACCATATATTTT.

The chain has TRBV30 and TRBJ2-7; D is possibly TRBD1 (5 bases). Trimming pared 0 bases from V and 3 bases from J, leaving 15 bases between. The germline V gene encodes CDR1 GTSNPN and CDR2 SVGIG (reference sequence). This CDR3 spans 15 amino acids. The CDR3 nucleotides read TGTGCCTGGAGTGTATTAGGGCAGGGAATCTACGAGCAGTACTTC. Its protein product is CAWSVLGQGIYEQYF.